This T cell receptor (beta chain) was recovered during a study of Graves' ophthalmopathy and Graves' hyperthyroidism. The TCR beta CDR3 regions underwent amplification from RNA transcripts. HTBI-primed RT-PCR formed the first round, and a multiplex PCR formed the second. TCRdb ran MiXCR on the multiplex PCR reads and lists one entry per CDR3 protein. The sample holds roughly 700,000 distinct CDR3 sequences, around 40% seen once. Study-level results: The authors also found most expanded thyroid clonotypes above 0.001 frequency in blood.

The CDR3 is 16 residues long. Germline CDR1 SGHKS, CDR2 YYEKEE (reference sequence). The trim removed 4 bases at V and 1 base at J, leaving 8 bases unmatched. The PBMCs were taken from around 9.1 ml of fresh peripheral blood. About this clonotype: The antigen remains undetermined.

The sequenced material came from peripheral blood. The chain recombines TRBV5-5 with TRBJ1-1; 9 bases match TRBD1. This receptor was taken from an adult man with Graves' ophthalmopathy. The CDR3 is CASSLGQGIGNTEAFF. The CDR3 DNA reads TGTGCCAGCAGCCTGGGACAGGGCATTGGGAACACTGAAGCTTTCTTT. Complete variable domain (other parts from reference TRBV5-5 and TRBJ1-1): DAGVTQSPTHLIKTRGQQVTLRCSPISGHKSVSWYQQVLGQGPQFIFQYYEKEERGRGNFPDRFSARQFPNYSSELNVNALLLGDSALYLCASSLGQGIGNTEAFFGQGTRLTVV.